What follows is one TCR beta chain and its context. The sample originates from a study of blood T cell repertoires in COVID-19. The CDR3 has 17 amino acids. Per the germline V gene, CDR1 is GTSNPN and CDR2 is SVGIG (reference sequence). V was pared by 6 bases and J by 2 bases, with 23 bases between. Profiling relied on immunoSEQ multiplex PCR, and the TCRdb table lists in-frame clones only, not all of them. The data show 300,000 to 450,000 clones, roughly 90% seen once. V is TRBV30 and J is TRBJ2-1, with D tentatively TRBD2 (6 bases). This TCR came from a woman in her 30s who had been exposed to COVID-19. Specimen: PBMCs or T cells enriched from blood (not recorded which). The CDR3 DNA reads TGTGCCTGTTCCTGGTTCGGGACGGGAGAAACCTACAATGAGCAGTTCTTC. Its translation is CACSWFGTGETYNEQFF.